These 32 T cell receptor beta chains originate from one sample sequenced in a study of T-cell memory formation after mild COVID-19. TCRdb passed the 5' RACE reads through MiXCR, listing each CDR3 protein once. The table lists about 170,000 distinct CDR3 sequences, 13% of them singletons, with approximately 3.3% in the top ten. The sample taken for sequencing was PBMCs or a T cell subset sorted from them (not recorded which). The source is a young man who had mild COVID-19 (a few samples of this study predate the infection). Cell type and time point are not known.

This clonotype has more than one count but fewer than ten. V usage is TRBV20-1 and J usage is TRBJ1-2, with D perhaps matching TRBD1 (6 bases). From germline, CDR1 is DFQATT and CDR2 SNEGSKA (reference sequence). Trimming shortened V by 2 bases and J by 4 bases, and 14 bases separated the two germline ends. The CDR3 is made up of 14 amino acids. This CDR3 is CSARIRTESYGYTF. The CDR3 DNA reads as TGCAGTGCTAGAATCAGGACAGAGAGCTATGGCTACACCTTC.

This clonotype was picked up a small number of times. The J gene is TRBJ2-7, the V gene TRBV25-1; D is unclear. This CDR3 has 13 amino acids. Germline V gene sequence: CDR1 MGHDK, CDR2 SYGVNS. The V end was cut by 3 bases, the J end by 6 bases, with 12 bases between. The DNA for the CDR3 is TGTGCCAGCAGTGACTTTCGGGCTGGCGAGCAGTACTTC. Translated, it gives CASSDFRAGEQYF.

This chain's CDR3 is CASSLGGQGGHEQFF. As DNA, the CDR3 is TGTGCCAGCAGCTTGGGTGGACAGGGAGGACATGAGCAGTTCTTC. The V and J genes are TRBV7-9 and TRBJ2-1; 8 bases map to TRBD1. J was trimmed by 8 bases and V by 3 bases; bases with no gene match: 9. CDR3 length equals 15 residues. The germline V gene has CDR1 SEHNR and CDR2 FQNEAQ (reference sequence).

The CDR3 region is CASSLGTSGIETQYF. The DNA of the CDR3 is TGCGCCAGCAGCTTGGGGACTAGCGGTATAGAGACCCAGTACTTC. The gene calls are TRBV5-1 and TRBJ2-5; the match to TRBD2 covers 10 bases. Germline trimming cut 0 bases from V and 4 bases from J; bases unmatched to any gene: 3. The CDR3 covers 15 residues. The germline V gene encodes CDR1 SGHRS and CDR2 YFSETQ.

CDR3 sequence (DNA): TGCAGTGCTAAGACTAGCGGGCGGAATGAGCAGTTCTTC. Amino acids: CSAKTSGRNEQFF. The chain links TRBV20-1 to TRBJ2-1; TRBD2 aligns across 10 bases. Germline CDR1 is DFQATT and CDR2 is SNEGSKA (reference sequence). The ends lost 4 bases at V and 7 bases at J; junction bases unmatched: 4. The CDR3 is 13 residues long.

The DNA for the CDR3 is TGTGCCAGCAGACGAAGAAGTGGGGGGCCCTACACCTTC. Amino acids: CASRRRSGGPYTF. The chain links TRBV7-2 to TRBJ1-2; D possibly corresponds to TRBD1 (6 bases). CDR1 is SGHTA, CDR2 FQGNSA, per germline. Trimming left V 6 bases short and J 10 bases short, with 18 bases between. The CDR3 runs 13 residues.

This clonotype has a handful of counts. The J gene is TRBJ1-1, the V gene TRBV6-2 or TRBV6-3; no reliable D call. Germline-derived CDR1 and CDR2 are MNHEY and SVGEGT. This CDR3 contains 14 residues. Trimming took 7 bases from V and 1 from J, leaving 13 bases between them. The CDR3 sequence: CASTGVSGNTEAFF. CDR3 sequence (DNA): TGTGCCAGCACGGGCGTTTCCGGGAACACTGAAGCTTTCTTT.

The rearrangement links TRBV12-3 or TRBV12-4 to TRBJ2-3; D gene ambiguous. V was clipped by 7 bases and J by 4 bases, with 9 bases between them. The CDR3 has 12 amino acids. CDR3: CASTDSSDTQYF. CDR3 coding DNA: TGTGCCAGCACAGACTCATCAGATACGCAGTATTTT.

This clonotype has more than one count but fewer than ten. The gene calls are TRBV4-1 and TRBJ1-2; no firm D call. The CDR3 has 16 amino acids. V was pared by 1 base and J by 1 base, with 13 bases between. Germline values: CDR1 MGHRA, CDR2 YSYEKL. CDR3 protein: CASSQGAQARNYGYTF. CDR3 DNA: TGCGCCAGCAGCCAAGGAGCGCAGGCCCGTAACTATGGCTACACCTTC.

The V and J genes are TRBV6-6 and TRBJ2-6, with D unclear. The CDR3 contains 16 residues. CDR1 and CDR2 (germline): MNHNY, SVGAGI (reference sequence). The V and J ends lost 2 bases and 2 bases respectively, with 10 bases between them. CDR3 residues: CASSYDDRPGANVLTF. The CDR3 DNA sequence: TGTGCCAGCAGTTACGATGACCGACCTGGGGCCAACGTCCTGACTTTC.

The sample holds many counts of this clonotype. The genes are TRBV5-1 and TRBJ2-3; 10 bases align to TRBD2. The trim removed 3 bases at V and 4 bases at J, leaving 2 bases unmatched. Per germline, CDR1 SGHRS and CDR2 YFSETQ. The CDR3 sequence is 14 residues long. CDR3 in amino acids: CASSWGTSADTQYF. The CDR3 nucleotides read TGCGCCAGCAGCTGGGGGACTAGCGCAGATACGCAGTATTTT.

This clonotype was recorded a few times. The rearrangement joins TRBV5-1 to TRBJ2-3; 9 positions match TRBD1. Per the germline V gene, CDR1 is SGHRS and CDR2 is YFSETQ. The CDR3 loop spans 15 amino acids. V lost 2 bases, J lost 2 bases, and 3 bases stayed unmatched. In DNA form, the CDR3 reads TGCGCCAGCAGCTTACAGGGGGCAGCCACAGATACGCAGTATTTT. Translating gives CASSLQGAATDTQYF.

This clonotype was picked up a small number of times. The chain couples TRBV5-8 to TRBJ2-2; 7 nucleotides match TRBD1. Trimming cost V 0 bases and J 5 bases; bases outside gene matches: 4. This CDR3 comprises 15 residues. CDR1 is SGHTS and CDR2 is YDEGEE in the germline V gene. Here the CDR3 reads CASSLGPQGTGELFF. The CDR3 DNA sequence: TGTGCCAGCAGCTTGGGACCACAGGGGACCGGGGAGCTGTTTTTT.

The chain employs TRBV5-1 and TRBJ2-3, with D perhaps TRBD2 (7 bases). CDR1 is SGHRS, CDR2 YFSETQ, per germline. The length of the CDR3 is 16 residues. Trimming stripped 0 bases from V and 4 bases from J, with 15 bases between. The DNA of the CDR3 is TGCGCCAGCAGCTTGGAACGGGGGGCCTTGGCAGATACGCAGTATTTT. Translated: CASSLERGALADTQYF. The full variable domain, in which reference TRBV5-1 and TRBJ2-3 provide the parts outside the CDR3, is KAGVTQTPRYLIKTRGQQVTLSCSPISGHRSVSWYQQTPGQGLQFLFEYFSETQRNKGNFPGRFSGRQFSNSRSEMNVSTLELGDSALYLCASSLERGALADTQYFGPGTRLTVL.

The chain uses TRBV20-1 and TRBJ2-2; D perhaps matches TRBD1 (5 bases). Trimming pared 5 bases from V and 0 bases from J, leaving 10 bases between. CDR3 length equals 14 residues. From germline, CDR1 is DFQATT and CDR2 SNEGSKA (reference sequence). CDR3 loop: CSAQSRANTGELFF. The CDR3 DNA reads TGCAGTGCTCAGAGCAGGGCGAACACCGGGGAGCTGTTTTTT.

This clonotype has more than one count but fewer than ten. The chain is built from TRBV6-4 and TRBJ2-7; tentatively, D is TRBD2 (5 bases). The V gene's germline CDR1 is MRHNA and CDR2 SNTAGT. Trimming shortened V by 6 bases and J by 7 bases, and 31 bases separated the two germline ends. The length of the CDR3 is 18 residues. DNA of the CDR3: TGTGCCAGCAGCGCAAATAATAGCGAGGCGAGAGGAAGAGGGGAGCAGTACGTC. This translates into CASSANNSEARGRGEQYV.

The chain is built from TRBV18 and TRBJ2-2; no reliable D call. Between the trimmed V and J ends, which lost 0 bases and 3 bases, there was a span of 8 bases. CDR1 is KGHSH and CDR2 is LQKENI in the germline V gene. This CDR3 has 15 residues. In DNA form, the CDR3 reads TGTGCCAGCTCACCACCGTCCGACTACACCGGGGAGCTGTTTTTT. This encodes CASSPPSDYTGELFF.

CDR3 region: CASSSQGRNQPQHF. The DNA for the CDR3 is TGTGCCAGCAGCTCCCAGGGTAGAAATCAGCCCCAGCATTTT. V is TRBV7-2 and J is TRBJ1-5; possible D gene TRBD1, 5 bases. Germline CDR1 SGHTA, CDR2 FQGNSA. This CDR3 has 14 residues. The V end was cut by 4 bases, the J end by 4 bases, with 11 bases between.

The rearrangement uses TRBV5-4 and TRBJ2-3; tentatively, D is TRBD1 or TRBD2 (5 bases each). This CDR3 is 14 amino acids long. Germline V gene data show CDR1 as SGHNT and CDR2 as YYREEE (reference sequence). The germline V and J ends were trimmed by 4 bases and 3 bases, with 12 bases remaining between them. Here the CDR3 reads CASSARDQTDTQYF. The CDR3 region has the DNA TGTGCCAGCAGCGCCCGGGACCAAACAGATACGCAGTATTTT. Full variable domain (rest looked up from reference TRBV5-4 and TRBJ2-3): ETGVTQSPTHLIKTRGQQVTLRCSSQSGHNTVSWYQQALGQGPQFIFQYYREEENGRGNFPPRFSGLQFPNYSSELNVNALELDDSALYLCASSARDQTDTQYFGPGTRLTVL.

The CDR3 reads CASSQERDSYGYTF. The DNA of the CDR3 is TGCGCCAGCAGCCAAGAAAGGGACAGCTATGGCTACACCTTC. The chain has TRBV4-3 and TRBJ1-2; 7 nucleotides match TRBD1. V was pared by 0 bases and J by 4 bases, with 2 bases of the junction left unmatched. Germline-derived CDR1 and CDR2 are LGHNA and YSLEER. The CDR3 has 14 amino acids.

The chain couples TRBV16 to TRBJ1-2; TRBD1 might be the D (6 bases). Per germline, CDR1 KGHSY and CDR2 FQNENV. This CDR3 spans 16 amino acids. Trimming shortened V by 4 bases and J by 0 bases, and 15 bases separated the two germline ends. DNA for the CDR3: TGTGCCAGCAGCCCTAAGGCTCGGGACACTAACTATGGCTACACCTTC. Amino acids: CASSPKARDTNYGYTF.

The genes are TRBV12-3 or TRBV12-4 and TRBJ2-5, with 8 nucleotides matching TRBD1. The CDR3 runs to 16 residues. V lost 8 bases, J lost 1 base, and 12 bases stayed unmatched. The CDR3 spells CASGTQGVISQETQYF. CDR3 nucleotides: TGTGCCAGCGGCACACAGGGGGTAATCTCCCAAGAGACCCAGTACTTC.

J is TRBJ2-5 and V is TRBV4-2; D gene uncertain. Germline loops: CDR1 LGHNA, CDR2 YNFKEQ. The V end lost 0 bases, the J end lost 2 bases, and 7 bases lay between the germline ends. The CDR3 sequence is 14 residues long. The CDR3 reads CASSQDVGQETQYF. The CDR3 DNA is TGTGCCAGCAGCCAAGATGTGGGGCAAGAGACCCAGTACTTC.

About this clonotype itself: At one end, the junction sequence differs from germline, possibly due to a read error. This rearrangement joins TRBV7-7 to TRBJ2-3; D remains ambiguous. CDR3 length: 13 residues. Germline CDR1 reads SSHAT; CDR2 reads FNYEAQ (reference sequence). Here the CDR3 reads CASSLGYGDTQYF. CDR3 bases: TGTGCTAGCAGCTTAGGGTATGGCGATACGCAGTATTTT.

The table lists this clonotype with a few counts. J is TRBJ1-2 and V is TRBV6-1; no firm D call. Trimming pared 10 bases from V and 2 bases from J, leaving 17 bases between. CDR1 MNHNS and CDR2 SASEGT come from the germline V gene. The length of the CDR3 is 14 residues. This CDR3 is CATGWSLKNYGYTF. CDR3 nucleotides: TGTGCCACCGGGTGGAGTCTTAAGAACTATGGCTACACCTTC.

The chain has TRBV11-2 and TRBJ2-2, with TRBD2 as a possible D gene (6 bases). Germline V gene sequence: CDR1 SGHAT, CDR2 FQNNGV. CDR3 length: 18 residues. V was clipped by 3 bases and J by 0 bases, with 17 bases between them. The CDR3 sequence is CASSFFRGGPANTGELFF. The CDR3 DNA reads TGTGCCAGCAGCTTTTTCCGGGGAGGACCTGCGAACACCGGGGAGCTGTTTTTT.

This clonotype was detected only a few times. The V and J genes are TRBV6-6 and TRBJ2-3; D not resolved. The CDR3 covers 10 residues. The germline V gene has CDR1 MNHNY and CDR2 SVGAGI (reference sequence). Trimming pared 10 bases from V and 6 bases from J, leaving 8 bases between. The CDR3 reads CATGIDTQYF. In DNA form, the CDR3 reads TGTGCCACTGGGATTGATACGCAGTATTTT.

V usage is TRBV7-9 and J usage is TRBJ1-2, with TRBD1 identical over 7 bases. Germline trimming cut 5 bases from V and 5 bases from J; bases unmatched to any gene: 8. CDR3 size: 14 residues. CDR1 is SEHNR, CDR2 FQNEAQ, per germline (reference sequence). The CDR3 coding sequence is TGTGCCAGCAGCCCAGGGGGGTTACGGTATGGCTACACCTTC. This gives the protein CASSPGGLRYGYTF.

The table lists this clonotype with a few counts. This chain joins TRBV18 and TRBJ1-2, with TRBD1 as a possible D gene (5 bases). Looked up from germline, CDR1 is KGHSH and CDR2 is LQKENI. The CDR3 has 15 amino acids. V lost 4 bases to trimming and J lost 4 bases, with 16 bases between them. The CDR3 protein is CASSRQGVSAYGYTF. The CDR3 coding sequence is TGTGCCAGCTCACGGCAGGGAGTTTCGGCCTATGGCTACACCTTC. Filled out from reference TRBV18 and TRBJ1-2, the complete variable domain reads NAGVMQNPRHLVRRRGQEARLRCSPMKGHSHVYWYRQLPEEGLKFMVYLQKENIIDESGMPKERFSAEFPKEGPSILRIQQVVRGDSAAYFCASSRQGVSAYGYTFGSGTRLTVV.

This clonotype appeared a few times. This chain joins TRBV4-2 and TRBJ1-2, with D tentatively TRBD1 (5 bases). This CDR3 is 18 amino acids long. The V gene's germline CDR1 is LGHNA and CDR2 YNFKEQ. The V end was cut by 0 bases, the J end by 7 bases, with 24 bases between. The CDR3 region has the DNA TGTGCCAGCAGCCAAGAGCCCTCCCCTCGGCTCCGGAGGGGTGGCTACACCTTC. Translation gives CASSQEPSPRLRRGGYTF.

J is TRBJ2-5 and V is TRBV5-1; no clear D. The CDR3 is 14 amino acids. Between the trimmed V and J ends, which lost 0 bases and 2 bases, there was a span of 8 bases. Germline CDR1 is SGHRS and CDR2 is YFSETQ. This CDR3 reads CASSLAADQETQYF. The CDR3 DNA is TGCGCCAGCAGCTTGGCGGCAGATCAAGAGACCCAGTACTTC.

This clonotype was found a few times. One end of the junction is discordant with germline, which a read error may explain. V gene TRBV7-9 combines with J gene TRBJ1-2; no clear D. Germline lookup yields CDR1 SEHNR and CDR2 FQNEAQ (reference sequence). This CDR3 spans 15 amino acids. The CDR3 spells CASSQAGRHPSLMAF. In nucleotides, the CDR3 is TGTGCCAGCAGCCAAGCGGGGAGGCACCCTTCTTTAATGGCCTTC.